This entry features one T cell receptor beta chain sequence. This clonotype was counted only a few times. What this receptor recognizes is not known. Base qualities were left out, and no much larger clone turns up one base away. Synovial fluid samples and blood samples obtained from the same ankylosing spondylitis patients were matched. Compared with germline, V lacks 5 bases and J lacks 0 bases; bases without a gene match: 10. Taken from the germline V gene, the CDR1 and CDR2 loops are SGHTA and FQGTGA. The CDR3 numbers 18 residues from cysteine through phenylalanine. Only CDR3 DNA is held: 54 bases, read in frame from base 1. The data originate from a study of CD8 T cells in ankylosing spondylitis (dated 2017 in TCRdb). Regarding the research as a whole: To find TCR variants linked to disease, the study profiled T cell receptor beta repertoires in ankylosing spondylitis patients and healthy donors. The full study cohort comprised 20 to 25 ankylosing spondylitis patients and some 110 healthy donors. Peripheral blood was sampled, and synovial fluid was also collected from ankylosing spondylitis patients.

This sample was sequenced with an Illumina HiSeq 2500. Quantitative 5'-RACE with molecular barcodes was the method used to prepare the TCR beta libraries. Processing in the source paper ran as follows. Disease-linked TCR variants were identified with a new computational method built on a probabilistic model of VDJ rearrangement. The raw public data were reprocessed by TCRdb itself: fastp quality trimming at Q25, MiXCR clonotype calling, in-frame beta chains only. For every CDR3 protein sequence, its rows merge into one entry that carries the most common genes and DNA. TCRdb, not the authors, supplied the V and J calls. The sample table holds 50,000 to 75,000 distinct CDR3 sequences, of which over 5% were seen once. The leading ten clones occupy around 5.3% of the sample. Results and caveats for the whole study, not just this receptor: Some motif variants were previously reported in synovial fluid and blood of reactive arthritis patients, suggesting common disease-initiation mechanisms. The disease-linked clones were reported to be significantly enriched in matched synovial fluid samples from ankylosing spondylitis patients. Blood from ankylosing spondylitis patients appeared to be characterized by a TCR beta motif composed of about eight highly homologous amino acid variants. The disease-linked clones had a CD8+ phenotype and were found at relatively low frequencies in peripheral blood.

The specimen was synovial fluid, either unsorted or a sorted T cell fraction (not recorded which). The chain couples TRBV7-3 to TRBJ2-6; TRBD1 matches 7 bases in the middle. The source is a male donor with ankylosing spondylitis. In nucleotide form, the sequence is TGTGCCAGCAGCCCCGGGACAGCGTATAGCTCTGGGGCCAACGTCCTGACTTTC. The resulting protein is CASSPGTAYSSGANVLTF.